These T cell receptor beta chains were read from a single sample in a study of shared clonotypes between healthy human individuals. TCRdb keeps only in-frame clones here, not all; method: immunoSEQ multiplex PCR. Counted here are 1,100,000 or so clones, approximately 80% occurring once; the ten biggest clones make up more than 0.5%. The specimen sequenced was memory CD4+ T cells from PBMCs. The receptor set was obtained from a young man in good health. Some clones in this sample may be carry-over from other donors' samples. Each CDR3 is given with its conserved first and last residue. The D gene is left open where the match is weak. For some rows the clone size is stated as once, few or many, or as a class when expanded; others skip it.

TGTGCCAGTGCCGGGCCGCGCAATGAGCAGTTCTTC CASAGPRNEQFF few NA TRBJ2-1 TRBV19
TGTGCCAGCAGAATAGAAGAGACCCAGTACTTC CASRIEETQYF NA NA TRBJ2-5 TRBV6-5
TGTGCCAGCCGCGCCCGATCAGGGAAGGGCTACACCTTC CASRARSGKGYTF NA NA TRBJ1-2 TRBV7-6
TGTGCCAGCAGCGGTCAGGGGTTAAATCAGCCCCAGCATTTT CASSGQGLNQPQHF many NA TRBJ1-5 TRBV7-9
TGTGCCAGCAGTTCACGGACTAGCGGGGTTCGCGCGGAGTTCTTC CASSSRTSGVRAEFF NA TRBD2 TRBJ2-1 TRBV2
TGTGCCAGCTCACCGCGGGAGATGGGAGAGACCCAGTACTTC CASSPREMGETQYF NA TRBD2 TRBJ2-5 TRBV18
TGTGCCACCAGCAGAGATGAAATGGGACTAGCGGGACGGGACAATGAGCAGTTCTTC CATSRDEMGLAGRDNEQFF once TRBD2 TRBJ2-1 TRBV15
TGTGCCAGCAGTTTAGGGGGTGCAGAGACCCAGTACTTC CASSLGGAETQYF NA NA TRBJ2-5 TRBV27
TGTGCCAGCAGCTCCGGACTAGCGGAAGGCACAGATACGCAGTATTTT CASSSGLAEGTDTQYF few TRBD2 TRBJ2-3 TRBV7-3
TGTGCCAGCAGCTCGCCGGGACCGGGAATAGAGACCCAGTACTTC CASSSPGPGIETQYF NA NA TRBJ2-5 TRBV7-9
TGCAGCGTTTGGCAAACAGGGGGCACTGAAGCTTTCTTT CSVWQTGGTEAFF once TRBD1 TRBJ1-1 TRBV29-1
TGTGCCACCAGTCCAGGGGGTAGCGGGAGTATTACAGATACGCAGTATTTT CATSPGGSGSITDTQYF NA TRBD2 TRBJ2-3 TRBV15
TGCGCCAGCAGCATCGGGACAGGGGGCTCCGGGGAGCTGTTTTTT CASSIGTGGSGELFF once TRBD1 TRBJ2-2 TRBV5-1
TGCGCCAGCAGCGAAGGAAGCGGGAGTGGCACAGATACGCAGTATTTT CASSEGSGSGTDTQYF NA TRBD2 TRBJ2-3 TRBV5-1
TGTGCCCGCAACAGGGATAGATCCGGTTCACCCCTCCACTTT CARNRDRSGSPLHF NA NA TRBJ1-6 TRBV30
TGTGCCAGCAGCCTCGGACAGGTTATCAACACCGGGGAGCTGTTTTTT CASSLGQVINTGELFF NA TRBD1 TRBJ2-2 TRBV7-3
TGTGCCAGCAGCTTGGTTATGCGCAGCAGGGGAACCACTGAAGCTTTCTTT CASSLVMRSRGTTEAFF NA NA TRBJ1-1 TRBV5-5
TGTGCCAGCAGCTTGGTGACAGGGGCTAACTATGGCTACACCTTC CASSLVTGANYGYTF NA TRBD1 TRBJ1-2 TRBV5-5
TGTGCCAGCAGCCGAGGACTGGCAGCCGGATCCTACGAGCAGTACTTC CASSRGLAAGSYEQYF NA NA TRBJ2-7 TRBV5-4
TGTGCCTGGGAACCGGGCTCCAGGGGTGAGCAGTTCTTC CAWEPGSRGEQFF NA NA TRBJ2-1 TRBV30
TGTGCCAGCAGCGGACAGATGAACACTGAAGCTTTCTTT CASSGQMNTEAFF NA NA TRBJ1-1 TRBV6-5
TGTGCCAGCAGTTCTGGGACAGTGAACACCGGGGAGCTGTTTTTT CASSSGTVNTGELFF NA TRBD1 TRBJ2-2 TRBV6-6
TGTGCCACCAGCAGCAAATGGGTGTTGGACAGGGGGTCCTACTTC CATSSKWVLDRGSYF NA TRBD1 TRBJ2-7 TRBV15
TGTGCCAGCAACCTAGCGGGAGGGGACACCGGGGAGCTGTTTTTT CASNLAGGDTGELFF NA TRBD2 TRBJ2-2 TRBV27
TGTGCCAGCAGCGGGGAGCCTCGGGACGGCCGGCATCATGAAAAACTGTTTTTT CASSGEPRDGRHHEKLFF NA NA TRBJ1-4 TRBV9
TGTGCCAGCAGCCTCACGGGACGGACGAACACTGAAGCTTTCTTT CASSLTGRTNTEAFF NA NA TRBJ1-1 TRBV2
TGTGCCAGCACCAAAATAGGGGACAGGTACGAGCAGTACTTC CASTKIGDRYEQYF NA TRBD1 TRBJ2-7 TRBV28
TGTGCCAGCAGACTACAGGGACAGCCTCAAGAGACCCAGTACTTC CASRLQGQPQETQYF NA TRBD1 TRBJ2-5 TRBV2
TGCAGCGCCTCGTCGGGCCAAGTCCCCCCAGATACGCAGTATTTT CSASSGQVPPDTQYF NA NA TRBJ2-3 TRBV29-1
TGTGCCAGCAGCCCCAAGACAGGGGGGTCTGGGGCCAACGTCCTGACTTTC CASSPKTGGSGANVLTF NA TRBD1 TRBJ2-6 TRBV9
TGTGCCAGCAGCGTAGCAAGTGACAGTAACTATGGCTACACCTTC CASSVASDSNYGYTF NA NA TRBJ1-2 TRBV9
TGTGCCAGCAGCCCGACGGGACTAGTCAATGAGCAGTTCTTC CASSPTGLVNEQFF NA TRBD2 TRBJ2-1 TRBV5-8
TGTGCCTGGAGTGTTGCGACTAGCGGGATAAATACGCAGTATTTT CAWSVATSGINTQYF NA TRBD2 TRBJ2-3 TRBV30
TGTGCCAGCAGCGTAGGAGGAGAGACCCAGTACTTC CASSVGGETQYF few NA TRBJ2-5 TRBV9
TGCGCCAGCAGCACCTATCAGGGGTTGATTGGAAACACCATATATTTT CASSTYQGLIGNTIYF few NA TRBJ1-3 TRBV5-1
TGTGCCAGCGCTAGGAGGGCAGTTCACACCGGGGAGCTGTTTTTT CASARRAVHTGELFF NA NA TRBJ2-2 TRBV7-9